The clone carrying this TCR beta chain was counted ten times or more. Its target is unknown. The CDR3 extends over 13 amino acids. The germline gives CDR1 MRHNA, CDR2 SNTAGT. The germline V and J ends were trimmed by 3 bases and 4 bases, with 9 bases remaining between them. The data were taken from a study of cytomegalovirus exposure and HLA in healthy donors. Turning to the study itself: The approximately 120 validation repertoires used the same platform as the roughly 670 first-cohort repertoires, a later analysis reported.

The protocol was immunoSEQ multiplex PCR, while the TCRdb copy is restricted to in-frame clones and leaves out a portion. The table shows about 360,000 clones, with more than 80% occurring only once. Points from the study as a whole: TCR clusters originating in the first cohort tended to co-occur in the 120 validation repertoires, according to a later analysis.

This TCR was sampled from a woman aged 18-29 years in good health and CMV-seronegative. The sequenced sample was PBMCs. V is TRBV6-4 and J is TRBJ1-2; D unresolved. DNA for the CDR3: TGTGCCAGCAGTGATCGAGGAGGCTATGGCTACACCTTC. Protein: CASSDRGGYGYTF.